The 14 T cell receptor beta chains below all came from one sample that was sequenced in a study of cytomegalovirus exposure and HLA in healthy donors (dated by TCRdb to about 2017). The library was prepared using the immunoSEQ multiplex PCR assay. For the multiplex PCR, a mixture combining 60 forward primers for TCR Vbeta segments and 13 reverse primers for TCR Jbeta segments was used. In its TCRdb copy, this immuneACCESS table keeps in-frame sequences only and misses some clones. Where compared with another copy, unresolved V genes explain less than half of these, and the others have no known cause. This sample lists about 130,000 clones; roughly four fifths were detected once. Of the sample, around 6.4% is held by the ten largest clones. The sequencing input was PBMCs. The receptors stem from a woman aged 40 to 55 in good health and CMV-seropositive.

V usage is TRBV9 and J usage is TRBJ2-2, with 8 bases fitting TRBD1. Germline CDR1 SGDLS, CDR2 YYNGEE. This CDR3 is built from 15 residues. J lost 6 bases, V lost 0 bases, and 4 bases had no gene match. The CDR3 loop is CASSVVQGGPGELFF. The DNA of the CDR3 is TGTGCCAGCAGCGTAGTACAGGGGGGTCCCGGGGAGCTGTTTTTT.

The chain carries TRBV30 and TRBJ1-1; D remains ambiguous. Trimming removed 3 bases from V and 3 bases from J, with 11 bases in between. This CDR3 is built from 13 residues. Germline assignment: CDR1 GTSNPN and CDR2 SVGIG (reference sequence). The CDR3 nucleotides are TGTGCCTGGAGCGCCAGGTCGGACACTGAAGCTTTCTTT. Translated: CAWSARSDTEAFF.

CDR3 bases: TGTGCCAGCAGTTTCCTCCGGGACAATAACTATGGCTACACCTTC. As protein: CASSFLRDNNYGYTF. J is TRBJ1-2 and V is TRBV2, with TRBD1 as a possible D gene (6 bases). V lost 5 bases and J lost 1, with 14 bases in between. Germline-derived CDR1 and CDR2 are SNHLY and FYNNEI. CDR3 length: 15 residues.

The chain recombines TRBV10-3 with TRBJ1-2; D not certain. Germline CDR1 is ENHRY and CDR2 is SYGVKD. The CDR3 is 15 amino acids. The germline V and J ends were trimmed by 2 bases and 2 bases, with 12 bases remaining between them. The CDR3 nucleotides read TGTGCCATCAGTGAGATCGCCAGTCGAAACTATGGCTACACCTTC. It translates to CAISEIASRNYGYTF.

J is TRBJ2-7 and V is TRBV6-1; 9 bases line up with TRBD2. Trimming took 2 bases from V and 5 from J; bases not matched to a gene: 7. The length of the CDR3 is 15 residues. The V gene's germline CDR1 is MNHNS and CDR2 SASEGT. The CDR3 reads CASSEWGGGADEQYF. The CDR3 DNA follows: TGTGCCAGCAGTGAATGGGGCGGGGGGGCCGACGAGCAGTACTTC.

This clone was counted a single time. The V gene is TRBV7-3, the J gene TRBJ2-7; 9 nucleotides match TRBD1. CDR3 size: 14 residues. The V segment lost 4 bases and the J segment 2 bases; nucleotides outside the gene matches: 3. CDR1 and CDR2 (germline): SGHTA, FQGTGA. In DNA, the CDR3 is TGTGCCAGCAGCTCTGGACAGGGGCCCTACGAGCAGTACTTC. Its protein product is CASSSGQGPYEQYF.

The CDR3 reads CASSSPWSGTGELFF. CDR3 sequence (DNA): TGTGCCAGCAGCTCACCTTGGTCGGGCACCGGGGAGCTGTTTTTT. This chain links TRBV11-3 with TRBJ2-2; no reliable D call. Germline-derived CDR1 and CDR2 are SGHNT and YENEEA. CDR3 length: 15 residues. The ends were cut back, 4 bases at V and 4 bases at J, with 13 bases in the middle.

The chain links TRBV10-3 to TRBJ2-3; 7 nucleotides match TRBD2. CDR1 ENHRY and CDR2 SYGVKD come from the germline V gene. This CDR3 has 14 amino acids. V trimming: 6 bases; J trimming: 3 bases; junction bases outside the gene matches: 6. Here the CDR3 DNA reads TGTGCCATCAGCCGGGAGGTTCGTACAGATACGCAGTATTTT. This gives the protein CAISREVRTDTQYF.

The chain combines TRBV14 with TRBJ1-1, with D possibly TRBD1 on 6 matching bases. The CDR3 totals 15 residues. CDR1 SGHDN and CDR2 FVKESK come from the germline V gene. The ends were cut back, 2 bases at V and 4 bases at J, with 14 bases in the middle. CDR3 amino acids: CASSQSRGWGTEAFF. The CDR3 DNA follows: TGTGCCAGCAGCCAAAGCAGGGGATGGGGCACTGAAGCTTTCTTT.

The V and J genes are TRBV27 and TRBJ1-5; D is perhaps TRBD1 (5 bases). CDR1 and CDR2 (germline): MNHEY, SMNVEV (reference sequence). V was trimmed by 3 bases and J by 7 bases, leaving 10 bases between them. CDR3 length: 13 amino acids. The CDR3 reads CASSFAGQQPQHF. CDR3 nucleotide sequence: TGTGCCAGCAGTTTCGCAGGGCAACAGCCCCAGCATTTT.

This sequence joins TRBV5-4 and TRBJ2-3; the match to TRBD2 covers 13 bases. CDR1 and CDR2 (germline): SGHNT, YYREEE (reference sequence). The CDR3 totals 15 residues. With V trimmed by 4 bases and J by 10 bases, 9 bases remained unmatched. The CDR3 protein is CASSPMTSGGTAQYF. CDR3 DNA sequence: TGTGCCAGCAGCCCAATGACTAGCGGGGGGACTGCGCAGTATTTT.

The chain combines TRBV6-1 with TRBJ2-7; perhaps TRBD1 as D (6 bases). The V end was cut by 8 bases, the J end by 6 bases, with 11 bases between. The CDR3 length is 11 residues. Germline V gene lookup returns CDR1 MNHNS and CDR2 SASEGT. CDR3 bases: TGTGCCAGCGGGGGCGGGTTCGAGCAGTACTTC. This encodes CASGGGFEQYF.

The chain carries TRBV6-6 and TRBJ1-2, with TRBD1 matching 11 bases. This CDR3 is 13 amino acids long. Germline values: CDR1 MNHNY, CDR2 SVGAGI (reference sequence). J was trimmed by 7 bases and V by 4 bases; bases with no gene match: 2. The CDR3 loop reads CASSFGTGGGYTF. The CDR3 DNA reads TGTGCCAGCAGTTTCGGGACAGGGGGTGGCTACACCTTC.

The V call is TRBV9, the J call TRBJ2-1; D ambiguous. Germline V gene lookup returns CDR1 SGDLS and CDR2 YYNGEE. The CDR3 extends over 13 amino acids. Trimming left V 0 bases short and J 9 bases short, with 10 bases between. The CDR3 DNA is TGTGCCAGCAGCGTAGTATTGAGAGGTGAGCAGTTCTTC. It translates to CASSVVLRGEQFF.